These 7 T cell receptor beta chains originate from one sample sequenced in a study of T cells in Graves' hyperthyroidism and ophthalmopathy (dated by TCRdb to about 2019). Library method: multiplex PCR. The sequencing machine was an Illumina HiSeq 2000. The TCR beta CDR3 regions were amplified from the RNA transcripts. The TCR CDR3 was subjected to a first round of RT-PCR using the HTBI primer set and the Qiagen OneStep RT-PCR kit. TCRdb handled the public reads itself, with Q25 trimming in fastp and clone calling in MiXCR, and kept productive beta chains. Every CDR3 protein is listed once, alongside the most common genes and DNA of its rows. In this sample the table shows roughly 380,000 distinct CDR3 sequences, roughly 14% of which occur a single time. The biggest ten clones account for 11% of the sample. Material: blood. Receptor source: a woman aged 60-75 years with Graves' hyperthyroidism.

This clonotype came up many times. The V call is TRBV20-1, the J call TRBJ2-1, with D hard to call. The length of the CDR3 is 17 residues. Per germline, CDR1 DFQATT and CDR2 SNEGSKA (reference sequence). Trimming stripped 3 bases from V and 4 bases from J, with 22 bases between. CDR3 protein: CSASGRGAHSIYNEQFF. CDR3 in DNA: TGCAGTGCTAGTGGGCGTGGCGCCCACTCCATTTACAATGAGCAGTTCTTC.

This clonotype appeared a single time. The V and J genes are TRBV19 and TRBJ2-7; 7 bases are shared with TRBD2. Germline V gene data show CDR1 as LNHDA and CDR2 as SQIVND (reference sequence). The CDR3 sequence is 15 residues long. The V and J ends lost 7 bases and 1 base, in that order; junction bases with no gene match: 10. CDR3 sequence reads: CASTTTAGASYEQYF. The CDR3 bases are TGTGCCAGTACCACGACCGCGGGAGCGTCCTACGAGCAGTACTTC.

In this sample, this clonotype turned up many times. The chain links TRBV29-1 to TRBJ2-1, with 14 bases identical to TRBD2. Germline V lookup: CDR1 SQVTM, CDR2 ANQGSEA. The CDR3 runs to 14 residues. J lost 13 bases, V lost 6 bases, and 11 bases had no gene match. In DNA, the CDR3 is TGCAGCGTCGGAGGACTAGCGGGAGGCGCAACCCAGTTCTTC. Its translation is CSVGGLAGGATQFF.

This clonotype was found a few times. The V call is TRBV28, the J call TRBJ1-4; D is ambiguous. The CDR3 contains 15 residues. Trimming cost V 2 bases and J 7 bases, with 14 bases left between them. Germline lookup yields CDR1 MDHEN and CDR2 SYDVKM. The CDR3 region has the DNA TGTGCCAGCAGTTTAGGGCGAGGGCGGGGTGAAAAACTGTTTTTT. This gives the protein CASSLGRGRGEKLFF.

Written as DNA, the CDR3 is TGTGCCACCAGTGACCCCAGAGGCCTCCGCTCTGGGGCCAACGTCCTGACTTTC. Translated, it gives CATSDPRGLRSGANVLTF. The chain links TRBV24-1 to TRBJ2-6; no firm D call. The length of the CDR3 is 18 residues. Trimming cost V 4 bases and J 0 bases, with 15 bases left between them. Germline CDR1 reads KGHDR; CDR2 reads SFDVKD.

This clonotype occurred many times. An end of the junction differs from the germline gene, which may be a read error. V usage is TRBV27 and J usage is TRBJ1-5; D is undetermined. This CDR3 contains 16 residues. In germline, CDR1 is MNHEY, CDR2 SMNVEV (reference sequence). The CDR3 loop is CASSVSRVFGVQPQHF. The CDR3 nucleotides are TGTGCCAGCAGTGTATCCCGCGTCTTTGGGGTTCAGCCCCAGCATTTT.

Turning to this clonotype: Since a much larger clone is just one base distant, this may be a read error. The gene calls are TRBV6-1 and TRBJ2-1; D not resolved. The CDR3 has 12 residues. With 6 bases removed from V and 5 bases from J, the gap between germline ends came to 8 bases. Germline CDR1 is MNHNS and CDR2 is SASEGT. The CDR3 region has the DNA TGTGCCAGCAGCCCCCGGGACAATGAGCAGTTCTTC. Encoded protein: CASSPRDNEQFF.